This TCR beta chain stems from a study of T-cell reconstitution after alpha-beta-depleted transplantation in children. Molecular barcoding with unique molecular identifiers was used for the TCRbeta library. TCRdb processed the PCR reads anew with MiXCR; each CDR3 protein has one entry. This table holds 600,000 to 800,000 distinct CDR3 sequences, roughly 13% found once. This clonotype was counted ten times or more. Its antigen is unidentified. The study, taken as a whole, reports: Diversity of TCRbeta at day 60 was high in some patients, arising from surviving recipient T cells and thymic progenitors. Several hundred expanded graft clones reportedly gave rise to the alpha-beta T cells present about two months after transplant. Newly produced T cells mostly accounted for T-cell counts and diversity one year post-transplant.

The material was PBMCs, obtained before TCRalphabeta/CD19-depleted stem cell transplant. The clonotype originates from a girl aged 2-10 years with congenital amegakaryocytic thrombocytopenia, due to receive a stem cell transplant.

The CDR3 nucleotides read TGCAGCGTTGATACGAACCGACCCGGGGAGACCCAGTACTTC. Its translation is CSVDTNRPGETQYF. The chain carries TRBV29-1 and TRBJ2-5; D gene unclear. The CDR3 is 14 amino acids. Germline assignment: CDR1 SQVTM and CDR2 ANQGSEA. The V gene lost 3 bases and the J gene lost 5 bases, with 16 bases spanning the gap. Looking up the rest from reference TRBV29-1 and TRBJ2-5 gives the full variable domain: SAVISQKPSRDICQRGTSLTIQCQVDSQVTMMFWYRQQPGQSLTLIATANQGSEATYESGFVIDKFPISRPNLTFSTLTVSNMSPEDSSIYLCSVDTNRPGETQYFGPGTRLLVL.